This T cell receptor beta chain comes out of a study of OX40 agonist ivuxolimab in advanced cancers. In the study overall: The costimulatory receptor OX40 (CD134) was targeted by ivuxolimab, a fully human IgG2 agonistic monoclonal antibody. Among the approximately 50 dose-escalation patients, around 20 had hepatocellular carcinoma, some 15 melanoma, 9 renal cell carcinoma and 9 head and neck cancer. Partial responses were achieved by three dose-escalation patients, of whom one had hepatocellular carcinoma and two had cutaneous melanoma. Intravenous ivuxolimab was administered to patients every 2 weeks at six dose levels: 0.01, 0.1, 0.3, 1.5, 3 and 10 mg/kg. Patients were allowed to have had prior anti-PD-1, anti-PD-L1 or anti-CTLA-4 therapy, and approximately 40% of the dose-escalation patients had previously received checkpoint inhibitors. The point of sequencing TCRbeta in the periphery was to test whether ivuxolimab changed TCR sequence diversity and drove clonal T-cell expansion. The paper covers the monotherapy dose-escalation part of the phase I ivuxolimab trial, which included N = 52 patients. The dose-escalation cohort was about 87% male with a mean age of approximately 60 years, ranging from 23 to 79.

Genomic DNA was isolated from the sorted cells so that the TCRbeta CDR3 region could be sequenced. The immunoSEQ Assay was used to sequence the TCRbeta CDR3 regions. The table comes from immuneACCESS by way of TCRdb, which keeps in-frame sequences with V and J called. Part of the clones is missing from these tables; in studies checked, under half for an unresolved V gene and the rest for unknown reasons. For this sample there are about 38,000 clones; around four fifths appear just once. Of the sample, about 40% falls within the top ten clones. According to the germline V gene, CDR1 reads SGHTS and CDR2 reads YDEGEE. Trimming removed 0 bases from V and 7 bases from J; the gene matches leave 5 bases unexplained. The CDR3 covers 15 residues, taking in both the cysteine and the phenylalanine. Only CDR3 DNA is held: 45 bases, read in frame from base 1. In this sample, this clone turned up once. There is no known antigen for this receptor. The sample holds no much larger clone one base away, and base qualities are not on file.

Patients with a history of autoimmune disease or receiving systemic immunosuppression were excluded from the trial. Peripheral blood for TCR sequencing was drawn from every dose cohort at baseline, at cycle 4 day 1 and at cycle 7 day 1. The samples were taken from a phase I, first-in-human, multicenter, open-label dose-escalation trial of ivuxolimab. Adults with locally advanced or metastatic melanoma, renal cell carcinoma, hepatocellular carcinoma or head and neck squamous cell carcinoma were enrolled in the trial. CD4+ and CD8+ T cells were sorted separately from peripheral blood before TCR sequencing. The paper as a whole reports these results and caveats: The antigen specificity of the clonally expanded peripheral T cells was not determined. In partial responders in the 0.1-3.0 mg/kg groups, normalized peripheral clonal expansion was found to be among the lowest, especially among CD8+ T cells. Low levels of normalized T-cell clonal expansion were also seen in some patients who did not respond. On average, CD8+ T cells showed more expanded clones than CD4+ T cells after ivuxolimab. At doses of 0.1 to 3.0 mg/kg, clonal expansion of both CD4+ and CD8+ T cells in blood was seen between baseline and week 6.

The specimen comprised CD4+ or CD8+ T cells sorted from blood, sampled in a trial of the OX40 agonist ivuxolimab. The chain was built from TRBV5-8 and TRBJ2-2, with 8 bases matching TRBD2. The receptor's source is an adult with an advanced solid tumor such as melanoma, head and neck, liver or kidney cancer. The DNA is as follows: TGTGCCAGCAGCTTGGGGACTAGCATTGGCGGGGAGCTGTTTTTT. Translated, it gives CASSLGTSIGGELFF.